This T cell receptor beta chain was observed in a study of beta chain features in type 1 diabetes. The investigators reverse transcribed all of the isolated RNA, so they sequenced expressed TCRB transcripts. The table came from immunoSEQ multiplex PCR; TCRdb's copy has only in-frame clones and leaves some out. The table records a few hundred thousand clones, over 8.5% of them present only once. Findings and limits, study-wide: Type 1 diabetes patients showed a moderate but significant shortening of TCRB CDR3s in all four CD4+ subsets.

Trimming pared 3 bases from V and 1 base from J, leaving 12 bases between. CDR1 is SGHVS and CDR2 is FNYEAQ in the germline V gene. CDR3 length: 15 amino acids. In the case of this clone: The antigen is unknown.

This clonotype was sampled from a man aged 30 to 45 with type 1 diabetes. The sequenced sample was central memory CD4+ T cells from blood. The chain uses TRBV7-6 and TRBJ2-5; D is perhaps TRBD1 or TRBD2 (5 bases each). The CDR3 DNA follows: TGTGCCAGCAGCTTTGTGGGACCGCCCCAAGAGACCCAGTACTTC. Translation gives CASSFVGPPQETQYF.